This T cell receptor (beta chain) derives from a study of cytomegalovirus exposure and HLA in healthy donors. In the case of this clone: Antigen: not known.

Overall study results and limits: It is likely that the observed cluster of highly shared sequence variants was a sequencing artifact.

The primer mix had 60 Vbeta and 13 Jbeta primers. As handled by the study authors: An analysis that came later counted some 81 million unique TCR beta chains, around 10 million shared. Assay: immunoSEQ multiplex PCR; the TCRdb copy retains only in-frame clones and omits some. That table gives V, J and clone size, and the DNA gave D and trimming. The sample shows 170,000 or so clones, roughly 85% of them seen only once. The length of the CDR3 is 13 residues. The germline gives CDR1 LNHDA, CDR2 SQIVND (reference sequence). Trimming left V 5 bases short and J 6 bases short, with 10 bases between. The specimen sequenced was PBMCs. The sequence came from a woman aged 40 to 50 in good health and CMV-seronegative. V gene TRBV19 combines with J gene TRBJ2-2, with D perhaps matching TRBD1 (5 bases). Written as DNA, the CDR3 is TGTGCCAGTAGTCTAGGGGCCGCCGGGGAGCTGTTTTTT. Translating gives CASSLGAAGELFF.